These 19 T cell receptor beta chains originate from one sample sequenced in a study of T cells in localized non-small cell lung cancer. The repertoire was sequenced with immunoSEQ multiplex PCR; TCRdb's copy has only in-frame clones and lacks some. The sample contains about 40,000 clones, around 87% of which appear only once. The sample consisted of peripheral blood, taken before any cancer treatment. The receptors here all came from a man aged 18-55 years with stage I lung adenocarcinoma.

The chain employs TRBV10-3 and TRBJ2-1; TRBD2 is a possible D gene (7 bases). Germline V gives CDR1 ENHRY, CDR2 SYGVKD. The CDR3 consists of 16 residues. Trimming removed 6 bases from V and 9 bases from J, with 24 bases in between. CDR3 region: CAISGGRGRSSGEQFF. The CDR3 DNA sequence: TGTGCCATCAGCGGGGGGCGGGGGAGAAGCTCGGGTGAGCAGTTCTTC.

The chain has TRBV30 and TRBJ2-1; 8 bases fit TRBD1. The germline V gene encodes CDR1 GTSNPN and CDR2 SVGIG (reference sequence). The CDR3 is 15 residues long. Trimming cost V 3 bases and J 4 bases; bases outside gene matches: 8. The CDR3 sequence is CAWRRQGAGYNEQFF. The DNA of the CDR3 is TGTGCCTGGAGACGCCAGGGGGCGGGATACAATGAGCAGTTCTTC. Full variable domain (remainder filled in from reference TRBV30 and TRBJ2-1): SQTIHQWPATLVQPVGSPLSLECTVEGTSNPNLYWYRQAAGRGLQLLFYSVGIGQISSEVPQNLSASRPQDRQFILSSKKLLLSDSGFYLCAWRRQGAGYNEQFFGPGTRLTVL.

The rearrangement joins TRBV5-4 to TRBJ2-3, with unresolved D. This CDR3 spans 13 amino acids. The germline V gene has CDR1 SGHNT and CDR2 YYREEE (reference sequence). V was pared by 3 bases and J by 6 bases, with 11 bases between. The CDR3 here is CASSWGGSDTQYF. Here the CDR3 DNA reads TGTGCCAGCAGCTGGGGTGGGTCTGATACGCAGTATTTT.

The chain carries TRBV7-9 and TRBJ1-1, with a tentative D call TRBD1 (6 bases). The ends were cut back, 6 bases at V and 2 bases at J, with 22 bases in the middle. Germline loops: CDR1 SEHNR, CDR2 FQNEAQ (reference sequence). This CDR3 comprises 17 residues. CDR3 coding DNA: TGTGCCAGCAGTATACCTACGGACAGCAACTTAAACACTGAAGCTTTCTTT. Translation gives CASSIPTDSNLNTEAFF.

V and J are TRBV7-2 and TRBJ1-2; maybe TRBD1 (5 bases). The V and J ends lost 7 bases and 6 bases respectively, with 15 bases between them. Per germline, CDR1 SGHTA and CDR2 FQGNSA. The CDR3 covers 13 residues. The CDR3 sequence is CASTRPQGHGYTF. For the CDR3, the DNA is TGTGCCAGCACCCGACCCCAGGGCCATGGCTACACCTTC.

This chain uses TRBV6-6 with TRBJ1-5; D gene unclear. Trimming stripped 0 bases from V and 4 bases from J, with 7 bases between. The CDR3 is 14 residues long. CDR1 MNHNY and CDR2 SVGAGI come from the germline V gene (reference sequence). CDR3 loop: CASSYSAANQPQHF. CDR3 nucleotides: TGTGCCAGCAGTTACTCGGCGGCTAATCAGCCCCAGCATTTT.

V usage is TRBV7-2 and J usage is TRBJ2-5, with 9 positions matching TRBD2. J was trimmed by 4 bases and V by 1 base; bases with no gene match: 7. CDR3 length: 16 residues. Germline V gene lookup returns CDR1 SGHTA and CDR2 FQGNSA. The chain's CDR3 is CASSLVGGGAGETQYF. In DNA, the CDR3 is TGTGCCAGCAGCTTAGTCGGCGGGGGGGCAGGAGAGACCCAGTACTTC.

The table lists this clone with a few counts. The V call is TRBV6-6, the J call TRBJ2-3; TRBD1 agrees at 8 bases. V trimming: 2 bases; J trimming: 2 bases; junction bases outside the gene matches: 3. Germline-derived CDR1 and CDR2 are MNHNY and SVGAGI (reference sequence). The CDR3 totals 15 residues. The CDR3 DNA reads TGTGCCAGCAGTTACGGTCAGGGGGCCACAGATACGCAGTATTTT. It translates to CASSYGQGATDTQYF.

The chain has TRBV5-4 and TRBJ1-2; 9 nucleotides match TRBD1. V trimming: 4 bases; J trimming: 4 bases; junction bases outside the gene matches: 8. CDR1 is SGHNT and CDR2 is YYREEE in the germline V gene (reference sequence). CDR3 size: 15 residues. The CDR3 DNA sequence: TGTGCCAGCAGCCTCCCGGGACAGGGACGCTATGGCTACACCTTC. Translated: CASSLPGQGRYGYTF.

This chain links TRBV4-3 with TRBJ1-1, with D maybe TRBD1 (5 bases). The CDR3 has 16 amino acids. Germline V lookup: CDR1 LGHNA, CDR2 YSLEER. V was shortened by 1 base and J by 5 bases, with 17 bases between the two germline ends. CDR3 residues: CASSQGYRGTHTEAFF. CDR3 bases: TGCGCCAGCAGCCAAGGATACCGGGGCACCCATACTGAAGCTTTCTTT.

This sequence joins TRBV2 and TRBJ1-3; D unresolved. The V gene lost 3 bases and the J gene lost 2 bases, with 8 bases spanning the gap. Looked up from germline, CDR1 is SNHLY and CDR2 is FYNNEI. The CDR3 has 14 residues. The CDR3 DNA reads as TGTGCCAGCAGTGATAGTCAGGCTGGAAACACCATATATTTT. Residues: CASSDSQAGNTIYF.

The rearrangement uses TRBV27 and TRBJ2-7, with 8 positions matching TRBD2. Per the germline V gene, CDR1 is MNHEY and CDR2 is SMNVEV (reference sequence). The CDR3 is 16 amino acids. V dropped 5 bases and J dropped 2; count of bases not matched to a gene: 11. The CDR3 sequence: CASSPYSGDRPYEQYF. The CDR3 DNA is TGTGCCAGCAGTCCCTATAGCGGGGACCGTCCCTACGAGCAGTACTTC.

This chain joins TRBV7-2 and TRBJ1-3; D remains ambiguous. The germline CDR1 and CDR2 sequences are SGHTA and FQGNSA. Trimming removed 3 bases at V and 1 base at J, with 7 bases between. The CDR3 has 14 amino acids. The CDR3 is CASSLMGSGNTIYF. The CDR3 region has the DNA TGTGCCAGCAGCTTGATGGGATCTGGAAACACCATATATTTT. The whole variable domain, remainder taken from reference TRBV7-2 and TRBJ1-3, is GAGVSQSPSNKVTEKGKDVELRCDPISGHTALYWYRQSLGQGLEFLIYFQGNSAPDKSGLPSDRFSAERTGGSVSTLTIQRTQQEDSAVYLCASSLMGSGNTIYFGEGSWLTVV.

The DNA for the CDR3 is TGCAGTGCTCTCTACAATGAGCAGTTCTTC. Protein product: CSALYNEQFF. V gene TRBV20-1 combines with J gene TRBJ2-1, with unresolved D. CDR3 size: 10 residues. V was cut by 5 bases and J by 3 bases, with 2 bases left in between. Germline CDR1 is DFQATT and CDR2 is SNEGSKA (reference sequence).

The V gene is TRBV7-3, the J gene TRBJ2-2; no clear D gene. This CDR3 has 11 amino acids. Trimming cost V 5 bases and J 7 bases, with 5 bases left between them. Germline V gene sequence: CDR1 SGHTA, CDR2 FQGTGA. For the CDR3, the DNA is TGTGCCAGCAGCGTACACGGGGAGCTGTTTTTT. This sequence encodes CASSVHGELFF.

V usage is TRBV14 and J usage is TRBJ1-1; D unclear. Trimming removed 1 base at V and 1 base at J, with 10 bases between. Germline V gives CDR1 SGHDN, CDR2 FVKESK. CDR3 length: 15 amino acids. CDR3 residues: CASSQVVTANTEAFF. The CDR3 coding sequence is TGTGCCAGCAGCCAAGTAGTCACAGCGAACACTGAAGCTTTCTTT.

The chain combines TRBV29-1 with TRBJ2-7; 7 bases are shared with TRBD1. Unmatched junction bases numbered 6, after V lost 1 base and J lost 0 bases. The CDR3 extends over 15 amino acids. Germline CDR1 is SQVTM and CDR2 is ANQGSEA. The CDR3, as DNA: TGCAGCGTTGAAGGACCTCGGGACAGCTCCTACGAGCAGTACTTC. Translating it yields CSVEGPRDSSYEQYF.

The V gene is TRBV4-3, the J gene TRBJ2-7, with D possibly being TRBD2 (6 bases). CDR1 is LGHNA, CDR2 YSLEER, per germline. The V end was cut by 0 bases, the J end by 5 bases, with 17 bases between. CDR3 length: 16 residues. CDR3 region: CASSQDQGTSLHEQYF. CDR3 nucleotides: TGCGCCAGCAGCCAAGATCAAGGGACTTCACTCCACGAGCAGTACTTC.

The J gene is TRBJ2-5, the V gene TRBV4-2; weak D call: TRBD2 (6 bases). CDR3 length: 16 residues. Germline CDR1 LGHNA, CDR2 YNFKEQ. V dropped 3 bases and J dropped 2 bases, with 16 bases sitting between them. The CDR3 nucleotides read TGTGCCAGCAGCCATGGGGAGGAGGATTTTCAAGAGACCCAGTACTTC. It translates to CASSHGEEDFQETQYF.